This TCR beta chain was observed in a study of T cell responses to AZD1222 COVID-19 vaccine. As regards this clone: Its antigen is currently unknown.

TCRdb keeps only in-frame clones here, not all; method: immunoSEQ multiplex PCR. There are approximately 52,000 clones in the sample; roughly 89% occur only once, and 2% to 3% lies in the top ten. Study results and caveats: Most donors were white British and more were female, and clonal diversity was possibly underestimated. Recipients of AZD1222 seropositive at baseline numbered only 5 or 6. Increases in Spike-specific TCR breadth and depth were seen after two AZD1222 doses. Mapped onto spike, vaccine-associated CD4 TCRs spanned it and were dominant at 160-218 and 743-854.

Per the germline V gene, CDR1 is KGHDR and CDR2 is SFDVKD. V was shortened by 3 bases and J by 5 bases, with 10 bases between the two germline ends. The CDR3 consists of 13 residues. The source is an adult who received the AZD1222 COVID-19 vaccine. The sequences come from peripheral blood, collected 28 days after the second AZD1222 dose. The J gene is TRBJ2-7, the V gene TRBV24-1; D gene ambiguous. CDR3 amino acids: CATSDPPSNEQYF. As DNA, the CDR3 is TGTGCCACCAGTGATCCCCCCTCGAACGAGCAGTACTTC.